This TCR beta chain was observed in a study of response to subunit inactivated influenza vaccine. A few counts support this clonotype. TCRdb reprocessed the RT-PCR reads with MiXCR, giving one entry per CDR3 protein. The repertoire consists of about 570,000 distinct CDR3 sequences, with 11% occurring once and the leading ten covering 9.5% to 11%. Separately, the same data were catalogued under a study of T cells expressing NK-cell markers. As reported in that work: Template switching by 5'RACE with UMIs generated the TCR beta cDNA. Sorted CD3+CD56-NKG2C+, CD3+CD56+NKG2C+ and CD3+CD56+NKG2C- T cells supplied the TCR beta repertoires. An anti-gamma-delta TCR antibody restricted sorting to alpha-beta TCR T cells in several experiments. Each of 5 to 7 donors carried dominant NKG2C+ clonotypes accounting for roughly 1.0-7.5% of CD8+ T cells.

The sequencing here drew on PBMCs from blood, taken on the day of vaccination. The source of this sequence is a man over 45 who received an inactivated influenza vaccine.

The CDR3 DNA follows: TGCGCCAGCAGTGAGTTAGTAGGACATAACCCTTCCTACGAGCAGTACTTC. Translating it yields CASSELVGHNPSYEQYF. The chain has TRBV10-2 and TRBJ2-7; tentative D call: TRBD1 (5 bases). V lost 1 base, J lost 1 base, and 17 bases lay in between. CDR3 length equals 17 residues. Looked up from germline, CDR1 is WSHSY and CDR2 is SAAADI.